This T cell receptor beta chain was documented in a study of T cells in Graves' hyperthyroidism and ophthalmopathy. Broader study findings: Blood also held most thyroid clonotypes expanded beyond 0.001. Ophthalmopathy was distinguished from stable hyperthyroidism by 13 V-J signatures.

This clonotype was counted many times. Its cognate antigen is unknown. The germline V gene has CDR1 SNHLY and CDR2 FYNNEI. Trimming took 3 bases from V and 5 from J, leaving 20 bases between them. The CDR3 loop spans 16 amino acids. Authors of the study amplified TCR beta CDR3 regions from RNA transcripts. First-round RT-PCR of the TCR CDR3 relied on the HTBI primer set. A single record per CDR3 protein comes from TCRdb applying MiXCR to the multiplex PCR reads. Of around 600,000 distinct CDR3 sequences listed, about 14% are singletons. Under 12 ml fresh peripheral blood yielded the PBMCs. This TCR was sampled from a woman in her fifties or sixties with Graves' ophthalmopathy. The chain couples TRBV2 to TRBJ2-7; perhaps TRBD2 as D (6 bases). Sequenced sample: blood. The CDR3 coding sequence is TGTGCCAGCAGTGAGGGTGGGGGGAGACCCCCCAACGAGCAGTACTTC. It yields the protein CASSEGGGRPPNEQYF.